Detailed here is one T cell receptor (beta chain). As yet, its antigen is unknown. PCR amplification relied on 60 Vbeta primers (plus 13 Jbeta primers). The assay was immunoSEQ multiplex PCR, and TCRdb's table has in-frame clones only and misses some. The sample records fewer than 200,000 clones, approximately 82% being singletons. The data are from a study of cytomegalovirus exposure and HLA in healthy donors. Points from the study as a whole: Presence/absence comparisons presumed near-even sequencing depth among donors.

The junction had 7 bases not matched to a gene; V was cut back by 4 bases and J by 2 bases. The CDR3 spans 15 residues. From germline, CDR1 is SGDLS and CDR2 YYNGEE. This sequence originates from a male donor in good health and CMV-seronegative. The sample consisted of PBMCs. The chain is built from TRBV9 and TRBJ1-2; the match to TRBD1 covers 8 bases. The CDR3 DNA follows: TGTGCCAGCAGCAAGGCGAGACAGGGGAACTATGGCTACACCTTC. Amino acid sequence: CASSKARQGNYGYTF.